These T cell receptor beta chains were read from a single sample in a study of beta chain features in type 1 diabetes. Some clones are missing from TCRdb's copy, which holds only in-frame ones; the method was immunoSEQ multiplex PCR. The table has roughly 400,000 clones, approximately 16% seen once. Sample: naive CD4+ T cells from blood. The receptors here all came from a woman in her late teens or twenties in good health. Both conserved end residues are part of each CDR3. Each record gives: clone size, D gene, V gene, J gene, CDR3 DNA, CDR3 protein. A D gene is named only where the DNA matches it firmly. Clone size, where shown, is once, few, many, or a class for clones that have expanded.

few	NA	TRBV29-1	TRBJ1-2	TGCAGTGGTAATGGCGAAGGGTGGGGCGGCTACACCTTC	CSGNGEGWGGYTF
few	TRBD2	TRBV6-5	TRBJ2-5	TGTGCCATCAGGGAGGGGCCGGGAGAGACCCAGTACTTC	CAIREGPGETQYF
NA	NA	TRBV18	TRBJ2-7	TGTGCCAGCTCACCACAGGGAGGCTACTACGAGCAGTACTTC	CASSPQGGYYEQYF
NA	NA	TRBV4-1	TRBJ1-2	TGCGCCAGCAGCGCGAGAGGTAATTCCTATGGCTACACCTTC	CASSARGNSYGYTF
few	TRBD1	TRBV5-1	TRBJ2-7	TGCGCCAGCAGCCCTGGGACAGCCACCTACGAGCAGTACTTC	CASSPGTATYEQYF
NA	NA	TRBV5-4	TRBJ2-3	TGTGCCAGCAGCTTGTACGGGCGGGGCCCAGATACGCAGTATTTT	CASSLYGRGPDTQYF
NA	NA	TRBV7-2	TRBJ2-3	TGTGCCAGCAGCTTAACGGGAACCTCAACTAGCACAGATACGCAGTATTTT	CASSLTGTSTSTDTQYF
NA	TRBD2	TRBV2	TRBJ2-5	TGTGCCAGCACTACTAATAGCGGGATCCAAGAGACCCAGTACTTC	CASTTNSGIQETQYF
few	NA	TRBV6-6	TRBJ2-3	TGTGCCAGCAGTTACGAGGGAACTACGCAGTATTTT	CASSYEGTTQYF
few	NA	TRBV19	TRBJ2-7	TGTGCCAGTAGTACACCGGGGAGGTCCTACGAGCAGTACTTC	CASSTPGRSYEQYF
few	TRBD2	TRBV2	TRBJ2-1	TGTGCCAGCAGGGGACTAGCGGGAGGGAATGAGCAGTTCTTC	CASRGLAGGNEQFF